This T cell receptor beta chain appears in the sequencing data of a study of blood T cell repertoires in COVID-19. Study-wide background: COVID-19 samples from acute and convalescent phases originated in the United States, Italy and Spain. T cells, B-cell-depleted T cells, or PBMCs provided the cDNA or gDNA that served as material.

Study processing details: Estimates of nucleated cell counts were drawn from the amplification of reference gene primers. The repertoire was sequenced with immunoSEQ multiplex PCR; TCRdb's copy has only in-frame clones and lacks some. V and J calls and clone size are as listed in that table; D and trimming were resolved from the DNA. The sample has roughly 84,000 clones, 70% to 85% seen once; the top ten hold around 4.2%. The CDR3 is made up of 13 amino acids. Trimming cost V 2 bases and J 7 bases, with 11 bases left between them. Germline V gene sequence: CDR1 MNHNY, CDR2 SVGAGI (reference sequence).

V usage is TRBV6-6 and J usage is TRBJ1-1; D might be TRBD1 (5 bases). Material for sequencing was peripheral blood. The TCR sequence derives from a woman aged 50 to 60 with acute or convalescent COVID-19. The CDR3 protein is CASSYQGWSEAFF. The CDR3 DNA sequence: TGTGCCAGCAGTTACCAGGGTTGGAGTGAAGCTTTCTTT.